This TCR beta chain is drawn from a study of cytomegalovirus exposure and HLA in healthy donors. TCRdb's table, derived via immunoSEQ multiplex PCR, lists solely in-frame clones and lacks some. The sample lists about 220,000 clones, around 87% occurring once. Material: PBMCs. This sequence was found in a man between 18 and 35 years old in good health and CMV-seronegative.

The CDR3 sequence: CSVSQRGANEQFF. Here the CDR3 DNA reads TGCAGCGTCTCCCAGCGGGGGGCAAATGAGCAGTTCTTC. The genes are TRBV29-1 and TRBJ2-1; 9 nucleotides agree with TRBD2. The CDR3 has 13 amino acids. The V gene end was trimmed by 6 bases and the J gene end by 7 bases; junction bases not matched to a gene: 7. Germline loops: CDR1 SQVTM, CDR2 ANQGSEA.